The source of this T cell receptor (beta chain) is a study of long-term antiretroviral therapy in people with HIV. Researchers report immunoSEQ v3.0 was run at survey level. Measured with immunoSEQ multiplex PCR; TCRdb has only the in-frame clones, and not every one. The data contain about 28,000 clones, roughly 84% of them singletons. With 4 bases removed from V and 4 bases from J, the gap between germline ends came to 7 bases. CDR1 is SGHRS, CDR2 YFSETQ, per germline. The CDR3 contains 12 residues. Treatment for all HIV-infected participants took place in the United States. The chain carries TRBV5-1 and TRBJ2-3, with no clear D. The receptor was derived from a woman in her twenties or thirties with HIV. Here the sequenced sample was unsorted PBMCs, taken 0.8 years after starting antiretroviral therapy. The DNA of the CDR3 is TGCGCCAGCAGCGGATCCCCAGATACGCAGTATTTT. Amino acid sequence: CASSGSPDTQYF.